The clone carrying this TCR beta chain was found a few times. What it binds is not known. This sample is part of a study of cytomegalovirus exposure and HLA in healthy donors. Findings and caveats of the study: Sequencing artifact likely explains a cluster of highly shared sequence variants. One later analysis reportedly identified an Asian-associated ancestry cluster that showed fewer N-insertions than the 666-donor mean. An apparent linkage of common viral pathogens to several of the most significant clusters emerged in a later analysis.

The PCR used 60 Vbeta and 13 Jbeta primers. The protocol was immunoSEQ multiplex PCR, while the TCRdb copy is restricted to in-frame clones and leaves out a portion. The sample carries under 200,000 clones, around 68% recorded once. When sampled, the donors appeared nominally healthy, though they likely had unrecorded immune exposures. Germline V gene data show CDR1 as MNHNY and CDR2 as SVGAGI (reference sequence). The CDR3 totals 14 residues. Trimming shortened V by 0 bases and J by 2 bases, and 7 bases separated the two germline ends. The specimen sequenced was PBMCs. This sequence was found in a woman aged 35 to 49 in good health and CMV-seropositive. The chain couples TRBV6-6 to TRBJ1-1; D is uncertain. CDR3 residues: CASSYSLLNTEAFF. The CDR3 DNA reads TGTGCCAGCAGTTACTCCCTACTTAACACTGAAGCTTTCTTT.